The rows below give T cell receptor beta chains drawn from one sample of a study of identical twins. TCRdb re-called the 5' RACE reads through MiXCR, storing one row per CDR3 protein. The repertoire consists of a few hundred thousand distinct CDR3 sequences, with 13% to 15% occurring once and the leading ten covering 0.98%. This sample was shared with a second study, whose subject was yellow fever vaccine responses in identical twins.

Sequenced material: CD4+ T cells sorted from blood. These receptor sequences come from a woman younger than 35 in good health. Each CDR3 is given with its conserved first and last residue. The D gene is left open where the match is weak. Expanded clones are given a class, and other clones once, few, many or no size at all.

cdr3_nt	cdr3_aa	j_call	clone_size	d_call	v_call
TGTGCCAGCAGTATTAGTAATTACAATGAGCAGTTCTTC	CASSISNYNEQFF	TRBJ2-1	many	-	TRBV12-3/TRBV12-4
TGTGCCAGCAGCTTAGAGCACGTATTCGGCGGCGGGGGGGCCTTTTACCAAGAGACCCAGTACTTC	CASSLEHVFGGGGAFYQETQYF	TRBJ2-5	-	TRBD2	TRBV11-2
TGTGCCAGCAGCTTAGCACGGGAGGAGCCGCAGTACTTC	CASSLAREEPQYF	TRBJ2-7	once	TRBD2	TRBV7-2
TGTGCCAGCAGCAAGACAGGAGTTAACTATGGCTACACCTTC	CASSKTGVNYGYTF	TRBJ1-2	many	-	TRBV28
TGTGCCAGCAGCTTAGCAAGGGACAGTGAAGCTTTCTTT	CASSLARDSEAFF	TRBJ1-1	-	TRBD1	TRBV7-6
TGTGCCAGCAGACAGGGGGCTCTGTCCGAGACCCAGTACTTC	CASRQGALSETQYF	TRBJ2-5	-	TRBD1	TRBV6-1
TGTGCCAGCAGCAGACTAGCGGGAGGGCCTCATGAGCAGTTCTTC	CASSRLAGGPHEQFF	TRBJ2-1	few	TRBD2	TRBV27
TGTGCCAGCAGTTTTCGGGGCGAGCAGTACTTC	CASSFRGEQYF	TRBJ2-7	many	-	TRBV12-3/TRBV12-4
TGTGCCAGCAGCCAAGCGCCCAGGACTCCCCAAGAGACCCAGTACTTC	CASSQAPRTPQETQYF	TRBJ2-5	few	-	TRBV14
TGTGCCAGCAGCCAGTCCGGGACAGGGTGGTCAGATACGCAGTATTTT	CASSQSGTGWSDTQYF	TRBJ2-3	-	TRBD1	TRBV7-9
TGCAGTGCTAGCGGGGGGCCCCCCTACAATGAGCAGTTCTTC	CSASGGPPYNEQFF	TRBJ2-1	-	-	TRBV20-1
TGCAGCGCCCAGAGGGCCGGGGAGACCCAGTACTTC	CSAQRAGETQYF	TRBJ2-5	few	-	TRBV29-1
TGTGCCAGCAGCTCGGGACTAGCGAAGGATACGCAGTATTTT	CASSSGLAKDTQYF	TRBJ2-3	few	TRBD2	TRBV7-2
TGTGCTAGCAGCTTCCTGGGTCAGAACAATGAGCAGTTCTTC	CASSFLGQNNEQFF	TRBJ2-1	-	-	TRBV7-7
TGCAGCGTTCGGGAGGGGGGGATCAATCAGCCCCAGCATTTT	CSVREGGINQPQHF	TRBJ1-5	many	-	TRBV29-1
TGTGCCAGCTCACCTCTGGCGGGAGGGCCTAGCTCCTACGAGCAGTACTTC	CASSPLAGGPSSYEQYF	TRBJ2-7	few	TRBD2	TRBV18
TGTGCCATCAGCCAAGCCCAGGGTGGAGAAAAACTGTTTTTT	CAISQAQGGEKLFF	TRBJ1-4	-	-	TRBV4-2
TGTGCCAGCAGCCAAGGGGGAAAATCCTCCTACAATGAGCAGTTCTTC	CASSQGGKSSYNEQFF	TRBJ2-1	-	-	TRBV14
TGTGCCAGCAGCTTATTAGATACGCAGTATTTT	CASSLLDTQYF	TRBJ2-3	many	-	TRBV12-3/TRBV12-4
TGTGCCAGCAGCTTAATTTGGGGGAATCGGAACGAGCAGTACTTC	CASSLIWGNRNEQYF	TRBJ2-7	many	-	TRBV7-6
TGTGCCAGCAGCCCCGCAGGACGGGGCACAGATACGCAGTATTTT	CASSPAGRGTDTQYF	TRBJ2-3	many	-	TRBV9
TGCAGTGCTAGAGAAGGGAACTATGGCTACACCTTC	CSAREGNYGYTF	TRBJ1-2	-	-	TRBV20-1
TGTGCCAGCACCCGGGACACTAATGAAAAACTGTTTTTT	CASTRDTNEKLFF	TRBJ1-4	-	-	TRBV6-1
TGTGCCAGCACCAGGGGAGGCACTGAAGCTTTCTTT	CASTRGGTEAFF	TRBJ1-1	few	-	TRBV6-5
TGTGCCAGCAGCCAAGATCTGTTAGGGACTAGCGGGAGGGAGGCTGAGCAGTTCTTC	CASSQDLLGTSGREAEQFF	TRBJ2-1	-	TRBD2	TRBV3-1
TGTGCCAGCAGCTTAGATCCTCGAATGACTGAAGCTTTCTTT	CASSLDPRMTEAFF	TRBJ1-1	many	-	TRBV11-2